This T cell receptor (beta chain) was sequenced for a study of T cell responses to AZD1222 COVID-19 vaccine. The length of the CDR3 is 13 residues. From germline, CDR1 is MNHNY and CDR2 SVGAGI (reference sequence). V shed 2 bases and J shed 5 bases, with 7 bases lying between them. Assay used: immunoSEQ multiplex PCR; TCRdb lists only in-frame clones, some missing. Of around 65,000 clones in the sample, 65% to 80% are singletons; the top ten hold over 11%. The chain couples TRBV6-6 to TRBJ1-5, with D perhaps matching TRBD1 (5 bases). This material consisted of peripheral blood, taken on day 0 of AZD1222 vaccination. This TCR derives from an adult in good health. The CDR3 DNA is TGTGCCAGCAGTTACCAGGGAGATCAGCCCCAGCATTTT. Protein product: CASSYQGDQPQHF.